This T cell receptor (beta chain) came from a study of T cell responses to AZD1222 COVID-19 vaccine (dated by TCRdb to about 2021). Regarding the research as a whole: Because spike-specific TCR depth and breadth did not differ between the two schedules, AZD1222 recipients who got a second dose at roughly 4 weeks were pooled with those who got a second dose at roughly 12 weeks. A total of 233 trial participants underwent TCR sequencing, of whom nearly 210 received two doses of AZD1222 and some 26 received two doses of the MenACWY control vaccine. Trial participants were enrolled by age into 18-55, 56-69 and 70-plus year subgroups, with roughly 150, 30 and 60 TCR-sequenced participants respectively. Paper-wide results and their limitations: Vaccine-associated CD4 TCRs spanned the whole spike protein, with dominant responses in regions 160-218 and 743-854. The 56-69-year group was small, and its depth increase did not reach significance, likely because of low power. A significant rise in spike-specific TCR breadth and depth was observed after two AZD1222 doses relative to day 0 and relative to MenACWY recipients. Only a handful of AZD1222 recipients were SARS-CoV-2 seropositive at baseline, limiting conclusions about previously exposed vaccinees. Nearly half of unique spike-specific TCRs reportedly recognized epitopes outside regions mutated in the B.1.351 and B.1.1.7 variants. No day 14 peak-response samples were available, so repertoires were characterized only after the peak T cell response. Most participants were white British and females outnumbered males, and the authors suggested that clonal diversity may have been underestimated.

The CDR3 regions of human TCRbeta chains were analyzed by immunosequencing. The paper's data handling went like this. Repertoire TCRs were matched against a reference library of SARS-CoV-2-specific TCRs generated with the MIRA antigen-specificity platform. Breadth was defined as the fraction of unique TCRs that were SARS-CoV-2-associated, and depth was defined as the fraction of total T cells that were SARS-CoV-2-associated. Using the MIRA data, each spike-specific TCR was assigned both to the spike region to which the TCR was reactive and to a CD4 or CD8 class. Log10-transformed breadth and depth values were compared by one-way ANOVA with Sidak's multiple comparisons tests. Here the immuneACCESS table is served through TCRdb, limited to in-frame sequences with V and J called. Missing clones are a known gap in these copies; in checked studies unresolved V genes cover under half, and the rest lacks a known reason. V, J and clone size were drawn from that table, and D and trimming were deduced from the DNA. This sample holds 95,000 to 150,000 clones; about 91% were observed only once. Around 1.8% of the sample comes from the top ten.

The junction carries 8 bases between V and J, which are trimmed by 3 bases and 3 bases respectively. From the germline V gene, CDR1 is MNHNS and CDR2 is SASEGT. The CDR3 runs 13 residues from the cysteine to the phenylalanine. Left in the record is the CDR3 DNA by itself, 39 bases read in frame from the first base. In the paper's terms, the time point label means: baseline before first vaccination. Samples from vaccinated people were obtained from the UK trials COV001 and COV002, which included a single-blind randomized controlled phase 2/3 trial of AZD1222 (ChAdOx1 nCoV-19) in healthy adults. For TCRbeta chain sequencing, PBMC samples from trial participants were taken at day 0 and at day 28 after the second dose. A remark on this clone: The specificity of this receptor is unknown. Per-base quality was not reported, and no clone a single base away is much larger than it.

Recombination connected TRBV6-1 to TRBJ1-1; TRBD1 is possibly the D segment (6 matching bases). The material was peripheral blood, obtained on day 0 of AZD1222 vaccination. This clonotype was obtained from an adult in good health. The CDR3 in this case is CASSDGQYTEAFF. The DNA sequence is as follows: TGTGCCAGCAGTGATGGACAGTACACTGAAGCTTTCTTT.